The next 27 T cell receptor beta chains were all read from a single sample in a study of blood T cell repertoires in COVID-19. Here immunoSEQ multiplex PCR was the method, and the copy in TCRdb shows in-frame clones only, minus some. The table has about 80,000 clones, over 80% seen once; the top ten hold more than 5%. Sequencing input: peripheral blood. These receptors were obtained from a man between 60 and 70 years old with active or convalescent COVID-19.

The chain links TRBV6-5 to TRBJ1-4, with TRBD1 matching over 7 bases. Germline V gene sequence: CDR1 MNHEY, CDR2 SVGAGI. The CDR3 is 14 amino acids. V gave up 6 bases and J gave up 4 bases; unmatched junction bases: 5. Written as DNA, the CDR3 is TGTGCCAGCAGCATACAGGGGCTTAATGAAAAACTGTTTTTT. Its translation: CASSIQGLNEKLFF.

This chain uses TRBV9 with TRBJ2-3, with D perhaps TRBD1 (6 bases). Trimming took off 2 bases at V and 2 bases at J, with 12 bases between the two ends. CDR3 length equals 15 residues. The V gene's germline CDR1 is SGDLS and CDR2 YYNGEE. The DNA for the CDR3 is TGTGCCAGCAGCGTTGCCGGGACAAACACAGATACGCAGTATTTT. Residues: CASSVAGTNTDTQYF.

This CDR3 reads CASSVEPPDTQYF. In DNA form, the CDR3 reads TGTGCCAGCAGCGTAGAGCCCCCAGATACGCAGTATTTT. The rearrangement links TRBV9 to TRBJ2-3, with unresolved D. V lost 0 bases and J 4 bases, leaving 6 bases between the germline ends. This CDR3 spans 13 amino acids. The germline CDR1 and CDR2 sequences are SGDLS and YYNGEE.

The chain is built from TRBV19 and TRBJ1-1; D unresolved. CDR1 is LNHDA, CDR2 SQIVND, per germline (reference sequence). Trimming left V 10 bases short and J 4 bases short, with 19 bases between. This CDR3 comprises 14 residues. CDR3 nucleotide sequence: TGTGCCACTTCTCCGGGCCCGGGGAGCACTGAAGCTTTCTTT. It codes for CATSPGPGSTEAFF.

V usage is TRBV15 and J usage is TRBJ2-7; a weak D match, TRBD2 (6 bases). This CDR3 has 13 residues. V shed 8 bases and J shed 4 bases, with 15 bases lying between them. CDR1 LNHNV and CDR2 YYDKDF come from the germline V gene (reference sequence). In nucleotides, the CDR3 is TGTGCCACCCCCGGGGGTACGAGTTACGAGCAGTACTTC. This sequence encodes CATPGGTSYEQYF.

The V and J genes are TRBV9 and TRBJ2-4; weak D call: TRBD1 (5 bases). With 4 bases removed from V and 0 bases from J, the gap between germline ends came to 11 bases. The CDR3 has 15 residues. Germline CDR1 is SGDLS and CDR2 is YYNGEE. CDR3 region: CASSPDRLAKNIQYF. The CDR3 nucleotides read TGTGCCAGCAGCCCAGACAGATTAGCCAAAAACATTCAGTACTTC.

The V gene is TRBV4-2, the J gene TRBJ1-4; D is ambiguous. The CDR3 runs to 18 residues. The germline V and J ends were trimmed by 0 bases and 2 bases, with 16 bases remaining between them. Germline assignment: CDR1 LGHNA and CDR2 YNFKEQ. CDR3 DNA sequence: TGTGCCAGCAGCCAAGATCTGATCCGAGGAGGCACTAATGAAAAACTGTTTTTT. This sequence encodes CASSQDLIRGGTNEKLFF.

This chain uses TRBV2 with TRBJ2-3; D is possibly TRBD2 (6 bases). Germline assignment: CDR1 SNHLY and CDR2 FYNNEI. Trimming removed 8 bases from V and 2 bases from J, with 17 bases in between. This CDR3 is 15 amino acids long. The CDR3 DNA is TGTGCCAGCCTTCCCGGGGACTCTTTCACAGATACGCAGTATTTT. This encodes CASLPGDSFTDTQYF. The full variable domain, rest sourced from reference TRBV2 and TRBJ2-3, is EPEVTQTPSHQVTQMGQEVILRCVPISNHLYFYWYRQILGQKVEFLVSFYNNEISEKSEIFDDQFSVERPDGSNFTLKIRSTKLEDSAMYFCASLPGDSFTDTQYFGPGTRLTVL.

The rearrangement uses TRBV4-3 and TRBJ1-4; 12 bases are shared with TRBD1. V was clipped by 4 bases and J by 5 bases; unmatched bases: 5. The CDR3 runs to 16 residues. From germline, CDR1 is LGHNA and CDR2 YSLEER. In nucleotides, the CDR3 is TGCGCCAGCAGCCGGGGACAGGGGGCCTCCAATGAAAAACTGTTTTTT. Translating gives CASSRGQGASNEKLFF.

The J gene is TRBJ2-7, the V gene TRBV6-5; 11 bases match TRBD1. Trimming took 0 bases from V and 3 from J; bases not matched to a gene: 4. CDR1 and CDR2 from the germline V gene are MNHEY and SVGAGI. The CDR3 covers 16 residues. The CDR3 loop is CASSYSGGTGGYEQYF. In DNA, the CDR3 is TGTGCCAGCAGTTACTCGGGCGGGACAGGGGGCTACGAGCAGTACTTC.

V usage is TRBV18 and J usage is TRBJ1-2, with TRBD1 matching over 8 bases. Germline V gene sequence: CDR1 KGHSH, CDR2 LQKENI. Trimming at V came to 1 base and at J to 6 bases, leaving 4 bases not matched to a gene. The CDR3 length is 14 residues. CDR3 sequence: CASSPLQGVHGYTF. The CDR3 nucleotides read TGTGCCAGCTCACCACTACAGGGGGTGCATGGCTACACCTTC.

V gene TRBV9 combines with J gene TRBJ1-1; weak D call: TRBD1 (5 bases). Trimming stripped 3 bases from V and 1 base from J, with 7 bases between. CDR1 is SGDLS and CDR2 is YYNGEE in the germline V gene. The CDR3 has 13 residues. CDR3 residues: CASSATENTEAFF. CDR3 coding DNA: TGTGCCAGCAGCGCGACAGAGAACACTGAAGCTTTCTTT.

CDR3 nucleotide sequence: TGTGCCAGCAGCCAAGATAGGGGCACCCTCTCCTACAATGAGCAGTTCTTC. This translates into CASSQDRGTLSYNEQFF. V usage is TRBV3-1 (or the pseudogene TRBV3-2) and J usage is TRBJ2-1, with D perhaps matching TRBD1 (5 bases). The V end lost 0 bases, the J end lost 0 bases, and 12 bases lay between the germline ends. The CDR3 is 17 residues long. The germline V gene has CDR1 LGHDT and CDR2 YNNKEL (reference sequence).

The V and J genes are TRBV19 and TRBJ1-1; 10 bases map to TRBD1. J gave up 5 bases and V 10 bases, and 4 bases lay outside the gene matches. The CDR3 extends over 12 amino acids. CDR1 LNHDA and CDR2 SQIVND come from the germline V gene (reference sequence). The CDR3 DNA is TGTGCCATCCGGACAGGGGGGACTGAAGCTTTCTTT. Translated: CAIRTGGTEAFF.

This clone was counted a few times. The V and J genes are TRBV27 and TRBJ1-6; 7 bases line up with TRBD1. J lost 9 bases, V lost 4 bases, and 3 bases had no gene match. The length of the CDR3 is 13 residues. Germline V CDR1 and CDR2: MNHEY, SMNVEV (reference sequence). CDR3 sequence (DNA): TGTGCCAGCAGTTACGACAGGGCTTCACCCCTCCACTTT. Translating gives CASSYDRASPLHF.

CDR3 loop: CAWSVSHNNEQFF. DNA for the CDR3: TGTGCCTGGAGTGTTAGTCATAACAATGAGCAGTTCTTC. J is TRBJ2-1 and V is TRBV30; D unresolved. Trimming stripped 0 bases from V and 5 bases from J, with 8 bases between. The CDR3 runs to 13 residues. Germline V lookup: CDR1 GTSNPN, CDR2 SVGIG (reference sequence).

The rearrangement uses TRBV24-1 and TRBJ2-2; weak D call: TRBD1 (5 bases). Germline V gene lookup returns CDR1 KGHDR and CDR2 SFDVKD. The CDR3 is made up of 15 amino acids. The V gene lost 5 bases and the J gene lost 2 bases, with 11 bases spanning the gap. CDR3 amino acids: CATSGATANTGELFF. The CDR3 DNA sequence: TGTGCCACCAGTGGGGCGACAGCAAACACCGGGGAGCTGTTTTTT.

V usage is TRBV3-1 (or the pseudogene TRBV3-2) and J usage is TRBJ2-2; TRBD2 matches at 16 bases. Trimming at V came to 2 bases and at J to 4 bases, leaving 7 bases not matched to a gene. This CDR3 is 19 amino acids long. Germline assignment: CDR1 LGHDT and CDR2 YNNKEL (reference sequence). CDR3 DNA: TGTGCCAGCAGCCAAACTACGGGACTAGCGGGGGGGCTCACCGGGGAGCTGTTTTTT. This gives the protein CASSQTTGLAGGLTGELFF.

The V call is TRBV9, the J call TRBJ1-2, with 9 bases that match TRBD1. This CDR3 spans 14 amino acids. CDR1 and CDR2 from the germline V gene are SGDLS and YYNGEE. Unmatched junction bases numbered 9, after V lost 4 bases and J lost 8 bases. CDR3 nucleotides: TGTGCCAGCAGCACTCCTGGGACAGGGAAAGGCTACACCTTC. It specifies CASSTPGTGKGYTF.

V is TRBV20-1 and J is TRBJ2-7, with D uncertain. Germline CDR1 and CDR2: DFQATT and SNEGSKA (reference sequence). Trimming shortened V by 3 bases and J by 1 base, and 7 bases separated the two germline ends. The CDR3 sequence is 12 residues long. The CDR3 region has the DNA TGCAGTGCTAGTCCCCGGTCCTACGAGCAGTACTTC. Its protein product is CSASPRSYEQYF.

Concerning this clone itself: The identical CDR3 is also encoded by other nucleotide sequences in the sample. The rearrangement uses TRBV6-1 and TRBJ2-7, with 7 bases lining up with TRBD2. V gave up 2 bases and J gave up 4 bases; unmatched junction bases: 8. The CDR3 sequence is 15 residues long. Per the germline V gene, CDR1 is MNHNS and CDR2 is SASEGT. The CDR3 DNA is TGTGCCAGCAGTGAATCGGGAGGACAACTTTACGAGCAGTACTTC. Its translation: CASSESGGQLYEQYF.

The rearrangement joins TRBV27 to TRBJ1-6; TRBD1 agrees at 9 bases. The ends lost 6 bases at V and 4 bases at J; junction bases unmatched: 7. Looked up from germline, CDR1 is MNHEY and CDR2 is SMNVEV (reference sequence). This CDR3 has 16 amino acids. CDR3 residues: CASRAAGTGYNSPLHF. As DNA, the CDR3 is TGTGCCAGCAGAGCTGCCGGGACAGGGTATAATTCACCCCTCCACTTT.

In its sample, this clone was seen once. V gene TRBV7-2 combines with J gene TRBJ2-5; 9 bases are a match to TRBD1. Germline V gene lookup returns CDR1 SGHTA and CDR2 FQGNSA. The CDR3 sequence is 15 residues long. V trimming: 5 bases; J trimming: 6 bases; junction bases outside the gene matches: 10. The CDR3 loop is CASSPAGGQGKTQYF. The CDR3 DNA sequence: TGTGCCAGCAGCCCAGCCGGGGGACAGGGCAAGACCCAGTACTTC.

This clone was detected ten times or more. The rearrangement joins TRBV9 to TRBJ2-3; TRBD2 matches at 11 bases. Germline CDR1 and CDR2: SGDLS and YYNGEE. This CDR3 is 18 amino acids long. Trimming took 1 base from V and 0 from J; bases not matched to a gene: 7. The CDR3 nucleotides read TGTGCCAGCAGCGTAAGGGCTAGCGGGGGGACTAGCACAGATACGCAGTATTTT. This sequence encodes CASSVRASGGTSTDTQYF. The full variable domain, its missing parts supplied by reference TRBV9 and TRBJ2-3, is DSGVTQTPKHLITATGQRVTLRCSPRSGDLSVYWYQQSLDQGLQFLIQYYNGEERAKGNILERFSAQQFPDLHSELNLSSLELGDSALYFCASSVRASGGTSTDTQYFGPGTRLTVL.

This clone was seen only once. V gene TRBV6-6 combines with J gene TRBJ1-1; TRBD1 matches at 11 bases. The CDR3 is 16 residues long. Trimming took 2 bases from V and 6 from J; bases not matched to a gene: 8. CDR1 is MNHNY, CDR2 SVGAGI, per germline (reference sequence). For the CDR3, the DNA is TGTGCCAGCAGTTACCCCCGCGGACAGGGGGCCGCTGAAGCTTTCTTT. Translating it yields CASSYPRGQGAAEAFF.

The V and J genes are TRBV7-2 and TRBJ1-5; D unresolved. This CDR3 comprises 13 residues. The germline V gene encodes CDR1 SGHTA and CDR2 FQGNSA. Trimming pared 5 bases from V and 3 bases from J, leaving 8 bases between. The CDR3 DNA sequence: TGTGCCAGCAGCGTAAAAATCAATCAGCCCCAGCATTTT. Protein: CASSVKINQPQHF.

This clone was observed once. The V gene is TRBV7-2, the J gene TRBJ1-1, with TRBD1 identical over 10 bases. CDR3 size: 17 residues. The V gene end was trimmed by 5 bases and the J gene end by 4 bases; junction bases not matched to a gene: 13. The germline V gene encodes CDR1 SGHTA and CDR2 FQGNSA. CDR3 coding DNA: TGTGCCAGCAGCCCGAGGACAGGGGGAAACCTTGGCACTGAAGCTTTCTTT. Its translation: CASSPRTGGNLGTEAFF.